These 20 T cell receptor beta chains originate from one sample sequenced in a study of blood T cell repertoires in COVID-19. Repertoires were generated with immunoSEQ multiplex PCR, while TCRdb's copy carries only in-frame clones and drops some. The repertoire holds approximately 300,000 clones, with under 90% as singletons. Sequenced input: PBMCs or T cells enriched from blood (not recorded which). Source of these receptors: a woman aged 18-29 years who had recovered from COVID-19.

This clone was detected once. The chain joins TRBV5-6 to TRBJ2-1; 8 bases match TRBD2. The CDR3 contains 16 residues. Germline CDR1 SGHDT, CDR2 YYEEEE. V trimming: 4 bases; J trimming: 8 bases; junction bases outside the gene matches: 14. Here the CDR3 reads CASSAFTGGINDEQFF. The CDR3 region has the DNA TGTGCCAGCAGCGCCTTTACGGGAGGGATCAATGATGAGCAGTTCTTC.

The J gene is TRBJ2-1, the V gene TRBV5-4; D is possibly TRBD2 (5 bases). CDR3 size: 13 residues. Trimming took 4 bases from V and 7 from J, leaving 12 bases between them. Germline loops: CDR1 SGHNT, CDR2 YYREEE (reference sequence). The CDR3, as DNA: TGTGCCAGCAGCCCCGGACTGGGGAATGAGCAGTTCTTC. Translation: CASSPGLGNEQFF. The whole variable domain, filled in from reference TRBV5-4 and TRBJ2-1, reads ETGVTQSPTHLIKTRGQQVTLRCSSQSGHNTVSWYQQALGQGPQFIFQYYREEENGRGNFPPRFSGLQFPNYSSELNVNALELDDSALYLCASSPGLGNEQFFGPGTRLTVL.

Ten or more counts support this clone. V usage is TRBV6-5 and J usage is TRBJ2-6; D gene uncertain. V gave up 5 bases and J gave up 0 bases, with 8 bases separating them. The CDR3 is 15 residues long. The germline CDR1 and CDR2 sequences are MNHEY and SVGAGI. The CDR3 is CASSISGSGANVLTF. In DNA form, the CDR3 reads TGTGCCAGCAGTATTTCGGGCTCTGGGGCCAACGTCCTGACTTTC.

V is TRBV19 and J is TRBJ1-1; tentative D call: TRBD1 (5 bases). Per the germline V gene, CDR1 is LNHDA and CDR2 is SQIVND (reference sequence). The CDR3 covers 14 residues. V was shortened by 10 bases and J by 0 bases, with 15 bases between the two germline ends. CDR3 bases: TGTGCCACCGCCAGCGACAGCTTGAACACTGAAGCTTTCTTT. Translating it yields CATASDSLNTEAFF.

This chain joins TRBV21-1 and TRBJ1-2; the table assigns TRBD1, which was not confirmed against the DNA. TRBV21-1 is labeled a pseudogene. The CDR3 consists of 14 residues. The CDR3 protein is CASSISRQNYGYTF. The CDR3, as DNA: TGTGCCAGCAGCATTTCACGACAGAACTATGGCTACACCTTC.

The V gene is TRBV12-3 or TRBV12-4, the J gene TRBJ1-2; possible D gene TRBD1, 5 bases. The CDR3 covers 13 residues. V lost 7 bases and J 7 bases, leaving 16 bases between the germline ends. CDR3: CASKKGGAGGYTF. The CDR3 DNA reads as TGTGCCAGCAAAAAGGGTGGGGCCGGTGGCTACACCTTC.

CDR3: CAWSPGGSFNQPQHF. The DNA of the CDR3 is TGTGCCTGGAGCCCGGGTGGCAGTTTTAATCAGCCCCAGCATTTT. The chain recombines TRBV30 with TRBJ1-5; D uncertain. Trimming shortened V by 3 bases and J by 4 bases, and 16 bases separated the two germline ends. The CDR3 has 15 amino acids. Germline lookup yields CDR1 GTSNPN and CDR2 SVGIG (reference sequence).

J is TRBJ1-2 and V is TRBV7-2, with 8 bases fitting TRBD1. Per the germline V gene, CDR1 is SGHTA and CDR2 is FQGNSA. The ends lost 4 bases at V and 4 bases at J; junction bases unmatched: 8. This CDR3 contains 15 residues. CDR3 sequence: CASSSYSGGGYGYTF. Written as DNA, the CDR3 is TGTGCCAGCAGCTCTTATTCAGGGGGCGGCTATGGCTACACCTTC.

The chain couples TRBV12-3 or TRBV12-4 to TRBJ1-2; weak D call: TRBD1 (5 bases). The CDR3 sequence is 13 residues long. Trimming pared 5 bases from V and 9 bases from J, leaving 16 bases between. The CDR3 region is CASSPTAPSSYTF. CDR3 nucleotides: TGTGCCAGCAGTCCGACAGCACCCTCGAGCTACACCTTC.

The chain has TRBV11-3 and TRBJ2-2; no clear D gene. V lost 5 bases and J 3 bases, leaving 10 bases between the germline ends. The CDR3 covers 14 residues. Per germline, CDR1 SGHNT and CDR2 YENEEA. The CDR3 reads CASSLQADTGELFF. In nucleotides, the CDR3 is TGTGCCAGCAGCCTCCAGGCTGACACCGGGGAGCTGTTTTTT.

J is TRBJ1-2 and V is TRBV6-5; 8 bases match TRBD1. The ends lost 0 bases at V and 7 bases at J; junction bases unmatched: 7. Germline V gene lookup returns CDR1 MNHEY and CDR2 SVGAGI. This CDR3 is 15 amino acids long. The CDR3 DNA reads TGTGCCAGCAGTTACTCGTGGCAGGGGGCTCGTGGCTACACCTTC. Protein sequence: CASSYSWQGARGYTF.

V and J are TRBV11-2 and TRBJ1-4; 7 bases fit TRBD1. The CDR3 spans 15 residues. Germline V lookup: CDR1 SGHAT, CDR2 FQNNGV. The J segment lost 6 bases and the V segment lost 1 base, leaving 5 bases of the junction unmatched. CDR3 amino acids: CASSLGWQGDEKLFF. CDR3 DNA: TGTGCCAGCAGCTTAGGGTGGCAGGGGGATGAAAAACTGTTTTTT.

V is TRBV5-1 and J is TRBJ2-3; 7 bases align to TRBD1. Trimming at V came to 4 bases and at J to 0 bases, leaving 14 bases not matched to a gene. CDR3 size: 18 residues. Germline V lookup: CDR1 SGHRS, CDR2 YFSETQ. CDR3 bases: TGCGCCAGCAGCGCGTCCGGGACAGCAGATCCTAGCACAGATACGCAGTATTTT. This codes for CASSASGTADPSTDTQYF.

With regard to this clone: This may arise from a read error, as a much more abundant clone is one base away. The V gene is TRBV5-5, the J gene TRBJ1-1, with D maybe TRBD1 (6 bases). Germline V CDR1 and CDR2: SGHKS, YYEKEE (reference sequence). The ends were cut back, 4 bases at V and 1 base at J, with 11 bases in the middle. The CDR3 consists of 14 residues. The CDR3 loop is CASSQTGRNTEAFF. Here the CDR3 DNA reads TGTGCCAGCAGCCAAACAGGGAGGAACACTGAAGCTTTCTTT.

This chain connects TRBV9 to TRBJ1-4; TRBD1 agrees at 7 bases. The V segment lost 4 bases and the J segment 0 bases; nucleotides outside the gene matches: 6. This CDR3 region has 16 residues. Germline values: CDR1 SGDLS, CDR2 YYNGEE. The CDR3 DNA reads TGTGCCAGCAGCTCTTCGACAGGGACAACTAATGAAAAACTGTTTTTT. This translates into CASSSSTGTTNEKLFF. The full variable domain, with the rest looked up from reference TRBV9 and TRBJ1-4, is DSGVTQTPKHLITATGQRVTLRCSPRSGDLSVYWYQQSLDQGLQFLIQYYNGEERAKGNILERFSAQQFPDLHSELNLSSLELGDSALYFCASSSSTGTTNEKLFFGSGTQLSVL.

This chain joins TRBV7-9 and TRBJ2-3; a weak D match, TRBD2 (6 bases). Per the germline V gene, CDR1 is SEHNR and CDR2 is FQNEAQ (reference sequence). V was trimmed by 0 bases and J by 3 bases, leaving 16 bases between them. The CDR3 spans 17 residues. The CDR3 bases are TGTGCCAGCAGCTTAGCAAGGGACTCAACCGCGACAGATACGCAGTATTTT. Protein product: CASSLARDSTATDTQYF.

The chain has TRBV14 and TRBJ2-1; 9 bases line up with TRBD1. Trimming at V came to 5 bases and at J to 8 bases, leaving 10 bases not matched to a gene. The germline V gene has CDR1 SGHDN and CDR2 FVKESK. The CDR3 is made up of 15 amino acids. The CDR3 DNA sequence: TGTGCCAGCAGCTTCCCGGGACAGGGTCTCCATGAGCAGTTCTTC. Its translation: CASSFPGQGLHEQFF.

CDR3 residues: CASSSGTGGIGGYTF. CDR3 bases: TGTGCCAGCAGCTCCGGGACAGGGGGCATAGGTGGCTACACCTTC. The V call is TRBV27, the J call TRBJ1-2; 12 bases match TRBD1. The germline gives CDR1 MNHEY, CDR2 SMNVEV (reference sequence). Germline trimming cut 6 bases from V and 7 bases from J; bases unmatched to any gene: 9. The CDR3 covers 15 residues.

V gene TRBV18 combines with J gene TRBJ1-1, with D possibly TRBD1 on 5 matching bases. CDR1 and CDR2 (germline): KGHSH, LQKENI. Trimming shortened V by 0 bases and J by 3 bases, and 14 bases separated the two germline ends. The CDR3 covers 16 residues. CDR3 protein: CASSPPGPLRDTEAFF. The CDR3 DNA sequence: TGTGCCAGCTCACCACCGGGGCCGCTCCGGGACACTGAAGCTTTCTTT.

The chain recombines TRBV7-8 with TRBJ1-5; 10 bases line up with TRBD1. The CDR3 contains 17 residues. Germline assignment: CDR1 SGHVS and CDR2 FQNEAQ. The V segment lost 1 base and the J segment 0 bases; nucleotides outside the gene matches: 3. The CDR3 region has the DNA TGTGCCAGCAGCTTAGGACAGGGGGCTTCTAGCAATCAGCCCCAGCATTTT. Its protein product is CASSLGQGASSNQPQHF. The full variable domain, with the rest looked up from reference TRBV7-8 and TRBJ1-5, is GAGVSQSPRYKVAKRGQDVALRCDPISGHVSLFWYQQALGQGPEFLTYFQNEAQLDKSGLPSDRFFAERPEGSVSTLKIQRTQQEDSAVYLCASSLGQGASSNQPQHFGDGTRLSIL.